The clone carrying this T cell receptor beta chain has at least ten counts. Its antigen is still unknown. Amplified regions were TCR beta CDR3 sequences from RNA transcripts. The primer set for the first-round RT-PCR of the TCR CDR3 was HTBI. In TCRdb, the multiplex PCR reads were re-called with MiXCR into one record per CDR3 protein. The sample contains hundreds of thousands of distinct CDR3 sequences, around 21% of which appear only once. CDR1 and CDR2 (germline): DFQATT, SNEGSKA (reference sequence). Trimming removed 5 bases from V and 5 bases from J; junction bases left unmatched: 15. The CDR3 is made up of 18 amino acids. This sample was included in a study of T cells in Graves' hyperthyroidism and ophthalmopathy. With duration under 3 months, ophthalmopathy was active: Clinical Activity Score at least 3, NOSPECS at least 4. Study-wide results and caveats: Appearing also in blood were most of the thyroid clonotypes expanded above 0.001.

J is TRBJ2-1 and V is TRBV20-1; 13 bases are shared with TRBD2. The sample taken for sequencing was blood. This TCR was sampled from a man between 25 and 39 years old with Graves' ophthalmopathy. CDR3 DNA sequence: TGCAGTGCTCAGAGAACTAGCGGGAGGGTACGGGTTAACAATGAGCAGTTCTTC. Protein product: CSAQRTSGRVRVNNEQFF.